The rows below give T cell receptor beta chains drawn from one sample of a study of T cell changes during pregnancy in multiple sclerosis. Clones were sequenced by immunoSEQ multiplex PCR, and TCRdb holds only the in-frame ones, with some missing. The table lists around 70,000 clones, about 91% of them singletons. This specimen was peripheral blood, taken after pregnancy. The receptors stem from a female donor with multiple sclerosis, enrolled in a pregnancy study. The CDR3 runs from the conserved cysteine through the conserved F or W. A D gene is named only where the DNA matches it firmly. Expanded clones are given a class, and other clones once, few, many or no size at all.

v_gene	abundance	d_gene	j_gene	CDR3nt	CDR3aa
TRBV28	-	TRBD1	TRBJ1-3	TGTGCCAGCAGTACAGGGGCTGGAAACACCATATATTTT	CASSTGAGNTIYF
TRBV9	once	TRBD2	TRBJ2-1	TGTGCCAGCAGCGGCAGACTAGCGGGTCTTCTGTACAATGAGCAGTTCTTC	CASSGRLAGLLYNEQFF
TRBV27	-	-	TRBJ2-7	TGTGCCAGCAGTGAACGCCTAACCTACGAGCAGTACTTC	CASSERLTYEQYF
TRBV5-1	-	TRBD1	TRBJ2-3	TGCGCCAGCAGCTTAGGGGACAGGGGCACAGATACGCAGTATTTT	CASSLGDRGTDTQYF
TRBV28	-	-	TRBJ2-7	TGTGCCAGCAGTTTAGCGACAGGCGCCGACGGTTACTTC	CASSLATGADGYF
TRBV19	-	TRBD1	TRBJ1-4	TGTGCCAGTAGTATGGGCGGGACAGATAATGAAAAACTGTTTTTT	CASSMGGTDNEKLFF
TRBV30	-	-	TRBJ2-7	TGTGCCTGGAGTGGGGGTAGCGGTACCTCCTACGAGCAGTACTTC	CAWSGGSGTSYEQYF
TRBV5-1	-	-	TRBJ1-4	TGCGCCAGCAGCCGTGTACCGGGGAATGAAAAACTGTTTTTT	CASSRVPGNEKLFF
TRBV6-1	-	-	TRBJ2-2	TGTGCCAGCAGGTCGGGAGAGGCCACCGGGGAGCTGTTTTTT	CASRSGEATGELFF
TRBV7-8	-	-	TRBJ2-3	TGTGCCAGCAGCTTACCCGGCACAGATACGCAGTATTTT	CASSLPGTDTQYF
TRBV19	-	TRBD1	TRBJ1-1	TGTGCCAGTAGTATCAGAGGGACAGGTGTGAACACTGAAGCTTTCTTT	CASSIRGTGVNTEAFF
TRBV5-6	-	TRBD1	TRBJ1-1	TGTGCCAGCAGCCTACAAGGACAGGACCAGAATGCTTTCTTT	CASSLQGQDQNAFF
TRBV30	-	-	TRBJ2-4	TGTGCCTGGAGTTCCCCGGCCAAAAACATTCAGTACTTC	CAWSSPAKNIQYF
TRBV6-1	-	-	TRBJ1-4	TGTGCCAGCAGTATCCTACAGGACCCTAATGAAAAACTGTTTTTT	CASSILQDPNEKLFF
TRBV4-2	-	-	TRBJ2-1	TGTGCCAGCAGCCAAGAGCGGCAGCGCTCGTACAATGAGCAGTTCTTC	CASSQERQRSYNEQFF
TRBV7-8	-	-	TRBJ2-7	TGTGCCAGCAGCTTATCGGTGACTTCCACCTCCTACGAGCAGTACTTC	CASSLSVTSTSYEQYF
TRBV25-1	-	-	TRBJ2-5	TGTGCCAGCAGTGTAAGACAGGCCCAAGAGACCCAGTACTTC	CASSVRQAQETQYF
TRBV6-1	-	TRBD1	TRBJ2-1	TGTGCCAGCAGCCCGCGGGACAGGGGCTACAATGAGCAGTTCTTC	CASSPRDRGYNEQFF